This TCR beta chain was profiled in a study of OX40 agonist ivuxolimab in advanced cancers. For the wider study: The costimulatory receptor OX40 (CD134) was targeted by ivuxolimab, a fully human IgG2 agonistic monoclonal antibody. The point of sequencing TCRbeta in the periphery was to test whether ivuxolimab changed TCR sequence diversity and drove clonal T-cell expansion. A male proportion of 82.7% and a mean age of around 60 years, ranging from 23 to 79, were recorded for the dose-escalation cohort. Of the 50 to 55 dose-escalation patients, hepatocellular carcinoma was present in 19, melanoma in roughly 15, renal cell carcinoma in 9 and head and neck cancer in 9. The paper describes the monotherapy dose-escalation part (N ≈ 51 patients) of the phase I trial of ivuxolimab. Prior anti-PD-1, anti-PD-L1 or anti-CTLA-4 therapy was permitted, and 40% of dose-escalation patients had received checkpoint inhibitors. Partial responses were achieved by three dose-escalation patients, of whom one had hepatocellular carcinoma and two had cutaneous melanoma. Intravenous ivuxolimab was administered to patients every 2 weeks at six dose levels: 0.01, 0.1, 0.3, 1.5, 3 and 10 mg/kg.

Findings and caveats that apply to the study as a whole: Clonal expansion of both CD4+ and CD8+ blood T cells was observed from baseline to week 6 at doses 0.1 to 3.0 mg/kg. In the 0.1-3.0 mg/kg groups, partial responders had among the lowest normalized peripheral clonal expansion, particularly in CD8+ T cells. Which antigens the clonally expanded peripheral T cells were specific for was not determined. Low levels of normalized T-cell clonal expansion were also seen in some patients who did not respond. On average, CD8+ T cells showed more expanded clones than CD4+ T cells after ivuxolimab.

The CDR3 holds 13 amino acids from the cysteine to the phenylalanine. Only the CDR3 DNA stays, 39 bases, in frame from base 1. V trim: 2 bases; J trim: 10 bases; unmatched bases: 2. The germline V gene (reference sequence) provides CDR1 WNHNN and CDR2 SYGVQD. The trial excluded patients who had a history of autoimmune disease or who were on systemic immunosuppression. In every dose cohort, peripheral blood was drawn for TCR sequencing at baseline, cycle 4 day 1, and cycle 7 day 1. Samples were obtained from an open-label, multicenter, first-in-human phase I dose-escalation trial of ivuxolimab. Adults with locally advanced or metastatic melanoma, renal cell, hepatocellular, or head and neck squamous cell carcinoma were enrolled in the trial. Before TCR sequencing, CD4+ and CD8+ T cells were separately sorted from peripheral blood. Of note for this clone: Its antigen specificity is not known. No base quality information exists; no much larger clone differs at one position.

For sequencing of the TCRbeta CDR3 region, genomic DNA was extracted from the sorted cells. The immunoSEQ Assay was used to sequence the TCRbeta CDR3 regions. Drawn from immuneACCESS, this table holds only the in-frame rearrangements with V and J called that TCRdb kept. Clones are partly lost; checked studies trace under half to an unresolved V gene and leave the rest unexplained. In this sample the table shows 50,000 to 65,000 clones, approximately 82% of which occur a single time. The ten largest clonotypes hold roughly 4.7% of the sample. The clonotype was recovered from an adult with an advanced solid tumor such as melanoma, head and neck, liver or kidney cancer. This specimen consisted of CD4+ or CD8+ T cells sorted from blood, obtained in a trial of the OX40 agonist ivuxolimab. The V and J genes are TRBV10-1 and TRBJ2-3; TRBD1 lines up with 11 middle nucleotides. The nucleotides are TGCGCCAGCAGTGAGGAGGACAGGGGGCCGCAGTATTTT. Its coded protein is CASSEEDRGPQYF.